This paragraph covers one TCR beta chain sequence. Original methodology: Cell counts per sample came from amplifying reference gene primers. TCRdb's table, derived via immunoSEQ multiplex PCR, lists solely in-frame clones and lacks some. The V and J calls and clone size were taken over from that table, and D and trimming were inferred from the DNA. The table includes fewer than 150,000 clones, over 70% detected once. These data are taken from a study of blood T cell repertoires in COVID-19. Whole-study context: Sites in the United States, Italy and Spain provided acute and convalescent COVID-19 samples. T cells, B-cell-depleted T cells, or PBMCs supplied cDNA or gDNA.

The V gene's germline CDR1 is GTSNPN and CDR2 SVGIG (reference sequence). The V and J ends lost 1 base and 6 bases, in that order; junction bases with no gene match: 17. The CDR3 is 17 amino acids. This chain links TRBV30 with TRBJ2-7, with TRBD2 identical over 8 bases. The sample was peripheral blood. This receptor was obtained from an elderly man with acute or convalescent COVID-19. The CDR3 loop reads CAWSATGRGSNWREQYF. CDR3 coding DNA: TGTGCCTGGAGTGCGACCGGGAGGGGTTCTAATTGGCGCGAGCAGTACTTC.